A selection of T cell receptor beta chains follows, all from one sample in a study of shared clonotypes between healthy human individuals. This table comes from immunoSEQ multiplex PCR, and its TCRdb copy is limited to in-frame clones, with some not included. The sample yields 2 million to 2.5 million clones, approximately 93% seen once. The sample comprised naive CD4+ T cells from PBMCs. The source of these receptors is a man between 18 and 35 years old in good health. Some clones in this sample may be carry-over from other donors' samples. CDR3s leave out the opening cysteine and the closing phenylalanine or tryptophan. Fields, in order: V gene, J gene, CDR3 protein.

v_gene: TRBV5-4; j_gene: TRBJ1-2; CDR3aa: ASSLRDSRNYGYT
v_gene: TRBV5-1; j_gene: TRBJ2-1; CDR3aa: ASSPSGTSGSSSYNEQF
v_gene: TRBV7-9; j_gene: TRBJ1-1; CDR3aa: ATPGANTEAF
v_gene: TRBV30; j_gene: TRBJ2-1; CDR3aa: AWTSGSNHEQF
v_gene: TRBV11-2; j_gene: TRBJ2-7; CDR3aa: ASSLEGTGTYEQY
v_gene: TRBV28; j_gene: TRBJ2-1; CDR3aa: ASSLGQGTLYNEQF
v_gene: TRBV18; j_gene: TRBJ1-1; CDR3aa: ASSQTGDTEAF
v_gene: TRBV5-4; j_gene: TRBJ2-1; CDR3aa: ASSLAVTRFEQF
v_gene: TRBV27; j_gene: TRBJ2-2; CDR3aa: ASSLMPGQGNTGELF
v_gene: TRBV28; j_gene: TRBJ2-1; CDR3aa: ASSSPGGGSTGESYNEQF
v_gene: TRBV15; j_gene: TRBJ1-1; CDR3aa: ATSRDRGRYTEAF
v_gene: TRBV28; j_gene: TRBJ2-3; CDR3aa: ASSLGGASGSTDTQY
v_gene: TRBV19; j_gene: TRBJ2-3; CDR3aa: ASSMSRTDTQY
v_gene: TRBV9; j_gene: TRBJ1-2; CDR3aa: ASSYHRDGYT
v_gene: TRBV29-1; j_gene: TRBJ1-4; CDR3aa: SVGRGNEKLF
v_gene: TRBV5-4; j_gene: TRBJ1-2; CDR3aa: ASSYELGRPDGYT
v_gene: TRBV18; j_gene: TRBJ2-7; CDR3aa: ASSGQGTYEQY
v_gene: TRBV7-2; j_gene: TRBJ1-2; CDR3aa: ASSLVRLPGESYT
v_gene: TRBV6-1; j_gene: TRBJ1-5; CDR3aa: ASSDPYSNQPQH
v_gene: TRBV14; j_gene: TRBJ1-1; CDR3aa: ASSQEAF
v_gene: TRBV27; j_gene: TRBJ2-1; CDR3aa: ASSYASGRWNEQF
v_gene: TRBV19; j_gene: TRBJ1-1; CDR3aa: ASSIYGAGTEAF
v_gene: TRBV18; j_gene: TRBJ2-6; CDR3aa: ASSATISGANVLT
v_gene: TRBV5-1; j_gene: TRBJ2-3; CDR3aa: ASSSVPTDTQY
v_gene: TRBV5-4; j_gene: TRBJ2-3; CDR3aa: ASSLRTGGSTDTQY
v_gene: TRBV7-3; j_gene: TRBJ2-1; CDR3aa: ASSFVAASYNEQF
v_gene: TRBV30; j_gene: TRBJ1-2; CDR3aa: AWSVLPGGYT
v_gene: TRBV5-4; j_gene: TRBJ1-2; CDR3aa: ASSLPRTAGGYT
v_gene: TRBV5-4; j_gene: TRBJ1-5; CDR3aa: ASSRSGQPQH